Below are 15 T cell receptor beta chains sequenced from a single sample in a study of response to subunit inactivated influenza vaccine. One entry per CDR3 protein results from TCRdb running MiXCR on the RT-PCR reads. Of 450,000 to 600,000 distinct CDR3 sequences in the sample, less than 10% are singletons; the top ten hold about an eighth. The source material was PBMCs from blood, sampled 23 to 25 months after vaccination. Receptors were obtained from a man between 45 and 75 years old who received an inactivated influenza vaccine.

This clonotype was seen a few times. The chain carries TRBV2 and TRBJ2-5; 11 nucleotides align to TRBD2. The germline V gene has CDR1 SNHLY and CDR2 FYNNEI. V was clipped by 7 bases and J by 5 bases; unmatched bases: 6. The CDR3 is made up of 14 amino acids. The DNA of the CDR3 is TGTGCCAGCATCGGGACTAGCGGTCCGGAGACCCAGTACTTC. Protein product: CASIGTSGPETQYF.

This sequence joins TRBV28 and TRBJ1-1; 9 nucleotides align to TRBD1. The CDR3 extends over 17 amino acids. V shed 5 bases and J 0 bases; nucleotides not matched to a gene: 10. Germline CDR1 MDHEN, CDR2 SYDVKM. The DNA for the CDR3 is TGTGCCAGCAGTCTCGGGACAGGGAAGGGTATGAACACTGAAGCTTTCTTT. Amino acid sequence: CASSLGTGKGMNTEAFF.

The chain combines TRBV2 with TRBJ2-1, with 8 positions matching TRBD2. Germline V lookup: CDR1 SNHLY, CDR2 FYNNEI. The CDR3 spans 15 residues. The V and J ends lost 2 bases and 9 bases, in that order; junction bases with no gene match: 9. CDR3 DNA sequence: TGTGCCAGCAGTGAATTAGGACTAGCCCACATTGAGCAGTTCTTC. This translates into CASSELGLAHIEQFF. The whole variable domain, filled in from reference TRBV2 and TRBJ2-1, reads EPEVTQTPSHQVTQMGQEVILRCVPISNHLYFYWYRQILGQKVEFLVSFYNNEISEKSEIFDDQFSVERPDGSNFTLKIRSTKLEDSAMYFCASSELGLAHIEQFFGPGTRLTVL.

The chain uses TRBV10-2 and TRBJ1-1; 7 nucleotides align to TRBD1. Germline values: CDR1 WSHSY, CDR2 SAAADI. The trim removed 5 bases at V and 4 bases at J, leaving 4 bases unmatched. The CDR3 contains 13 residues. The CDR3 here is CASSTQGGTEAFF. The CDR3 DNA sequence: TGCGCCAGCAGTACCCAGGGGGGCACTGAAGCTTTCTTT.

The sample holds a few counts of this clonotype. V usage is TRBV7-6 and J usage is TRBJ1-6, with TRBD1 matching 9 bases. V lost 6 bases to trimming and J lost 10 bases; unmatched junction nucleotides: 7. This CDR3 has 14 amino acids. CDR1 and CDR2 (germline): SGHVS, FNYEAQ. The CDR3, as DNA: TGTGCCAGCAGTACCGGGACAGGGAACTCACCCCTCCACTTT. Translated: CASSTGTGNSPLHF.

This clonotype occurred many times. This chain joins TRBV2 and TRBJ2-7, with D perhaps matching TRBD1 (5 bases). The germline V and J ends were trimmed by 0 bases and 8 bases, with 14 bases remaining between them. Germline values: CDR1 SNHLY, CDR2 FYNNEI. The length of the CDR3 is 14 residues. The CDR3 reads CASSEALQGQKQYF. CDR3 DNA sequence: TGTGCCAGCAGTGAAGCGCTTCAGGGCCAAAAGCAGTACTTC.

The table lists this clonotype with many counts. J is TRBJ2-5 and V is TRBV7-7; perhaps TRBD2 as D (6 bases). This CDR3 comprises 15 residues. The ends were cut back, 5 bases at V and 4 bases at J, with 17 bases in the middle. Germline CDR1 and CDR2: SSHAT and FNYEAQ (reference sequence). This CDR3 reads CASSRSGTQRETQYF. CDR3 nucleotide sequence: TGTGCCAGCAGCCGATCCGGGACTCAAAGAGAGACCCAGTACTTC.

DNA for the CDR3: TGCAGTGCTAGAGATGGCGGGGCCACCGGGGAGCTGTTTTTT. It is translated as CSARDGGATGELFF. V gene TRBV20-1 combines with J gene TRBJ2-2, with D possibly matching TRBD2 (6 bases). This CDR3 region has 14 residues. Germline values: CDR1 DFQATT, CDR2 SNEGSKA (reference sequence). Trimming took off 0 bases at V and 4 bases at J, with 9 bases between the two ends.

This clonotype appeared many times. This chain joins TRBV5-1 and TRBJ2-7; tentatively, D is TRBD2 (6 bases). With 0 bases removed from V and 5 bases from J, the gap between germline ends came to 15 bases. Germline CDR1 and CDR2: SGHRS and YFSETQ. CDR3 length: 15 amino acids. Here the CDR3 reads CASSLEGLSGNEQYF. DNA for the CDR3: TGCGCCAGCAGCTTGGAGGGACTGTCCGGAAACGAGCAGTACTTC.

The rearrangement links TRBV20-1 to TRBJ2-5; TRBD2 agrees at 8 bases. CDR1 and CDR2 (germline): DFQATT, SNEGSKA (reference sequence). The CDR3 is 13 amino acids. The J segment lost 5 bases and the V segment lost 6 bases, leaving 8 bases of the junction unmatched. The CDR3 DNA follows: TGCAGTGCACCACGGGGGGGCGGGGAGACCCAGTACTTC. Its translation is CSAPRGGGETQYF.

In regard to this clonotype: Just one base apart from a much larger clone, this may be a read error. V and J are TRBV29-1 and TRBJ1-1; a weak D match, TRBD1 (5 bases). The germline V gene has CDR1 SQVTM and CDR2 ANQGSEA. The CDR3 runs to 12 residues. The CDR3 nucleotides are TGCAGCGTTCCGAGGGTGGACACTGTAGCTTTCTTT. Its translation is CSVPRVDTVAFF.

This clonotype was picked up many times. The chain has TRBV4-3 and TRBJ1-5; D not resolved. The V end lost 1 base, the J end lost 4 bases, and 8 bases lay between the germline ends. Germline assignment: CDR1 LGHNA and CDR2 YSLEER. The CDR3 consists of 14 residues. The CDR3 nucleotides are TGCGCCAGCAGCCAAGTAGAAGGGAATCAGCCCCAGCATTTT. Protein: CASSQVEGNQPQHF.

Only a few counts were recorded for this clonotype. The rearrangement joins TRBV6-5 to TRBJ2-7; D possibly corresponds to TRBD1 (6 bases). The CDR3 covers 14 residues. V lost 0 bases, J lost 3 bases, and 9 bases lay in between. From germline, CDR1 is MNHEY and CDR2 SVGAGI. CDR3 DNA sequence: TGTGCCAGCAGTTACTCGGACAGTAACTACGAGCAGTACTTC. This gives the protein CASSYSDSNYEQYF.

This clonotype was picked up many times. The V call is TRBV7-2, the J call TRBJ1-4; 7 nucleotides match TRBD1. The CDR3 has 15 residues. The J segment lost 1 base and the V segment lost 5 bases, leaving 4 bases of the junction unmatched. The germline gives CDR1 SGHTA, CDR2 FQGNSA. Here the CDR3 reads CASSQQGGTNEKLFF. DNA for the CDR3: TGTGCCAGCAGCCAGCAGGGGGGAACTAATGAAAAACTGTTTTTT. Full variable domain (missing parts from reference TRBV7-2 and TRBJ1-4): GAGVSQSPSNKVTEKGKDVELRCDPISGHTALYWYRQSLGQGLEFLIYFQGNSAPDKSGLPSDRFSAERTGGSVSTLTIQRTQQEDSAVYLCASSQQGGTNEKLFFGSGTQLSVL.

This clonotype was seen more than once but under ten times. This chain connects TRBV7-9 to TRBJ2-2; perhaps TRBD2 as D (5 bases). CDR3 length equals 13 residues. Per the germline V gene, CDR1 is SEHNR and CDR2 is FQNEAQ (reference sequence). V was pared by 11 bases and J by 1 base, with 11 bases between. CDR3 sequence: CAGNGGNTGELFF. CDR3 nucleotides: TGTGCCGGGAATGGAGGGAACACCGGGGAGCTGTTTTTT.